Here is one T cell receptor beta chain with its context. This entry belongs to a study of blood T cell repertoires in COVID-19. Study context: Donors in the United States, Italy and Spain gave samples during acute or convalescent COVID-19. PBMCs, B-cell-depleted T cells, or T cells were the source of the cDNA or gDNA that made up the material.

The assay was immunoSEQ multiplex PCR, and TCRdb's table has in-frame clones only and misses some. The data show about 670,000 clones, just under 90% seen once. The TCR sequence derives from a woman between 18 and 29 years old with acute or convalescent COVID-19. Sequenced material: peripheral blood.

CDR3 nucleotide sequence: TGCAGCGTTGGGGGGGATCGCTACGAGCAGTACTTC. It translates to CSVGGDRYEQYF. This sequence joins TRBV29-1 and TRBJ2-7; D is perhaps TRBD2 (6 bases). CDR3 length: 12 residues. The germline gives CDR1 SQVTM, CDR2 ANQGSEA. The germline V and J ends were trimmed by 4 bases and 3 bases, with 10 bases remaining between them.